The next 4 T cell receptor beta chains were all read from a single sample in a study of shared clonotypes between healthy human individuals. Using immunoSEQ multiplex PCR, the repertoire was profiled, and TCRdb retains in-frame clones only, with some absent. The sample contains about 980,000 clones, roughly 72% of which appear only once. Sequenced: memory CD4+ T cells sorted from blood. Subset denoted: CD45RA-negative fraction. These receptors were obtained from a man between 18 and 35 years old in good health.

The J gene is TRBJ1-2, the V gene TRBV4-1; a possible D gene is TRBD1 (6 bases). Germline assignment: CDR1 MGHRA and CDR2 YSYEKL. This CDR3 has 17 amino acids. V was clipped by 4 bases and J by 1 base, with 19 bases between them. The CDR3 nucleotides are TGCGCCAGCAGCCCCCGCGGCTCCAGGGGCTTTAACTATGGCTACACCTTC. Its protein is CASSPRGSRGFNYGYTF.

V is TRBV18 and J is TRBJ1-2; TRBD1 might be the D (6 bases). The CDR3 loop spans 15 amino acids. Germline-derived CDR1 and CDR2 are KGHSH and LQKENI. V lost 1 base, J lost 8 bases, and 17 bases lay in between. The DNA of the CDR3 is TGTGCCAGCTCACCACAACAGGGTACGGCGGAGGGCTACACCTTC. Translating gives CASSPQQGTAEGYTF.

V is TRBV6-6 and J is TRBJ2-1, with TRBD2 matching over 9 bases. The CDR3 covers 15 residues. J gave up 5 bases and V 8 bases, and 10 bases lay outside the gene matches. Per germline, CDR1 MNHNY and CDR2 SVGAGI (reference sequence). The CDR3 sequence is CASEGAGGPNNEQFF. CDR3 DNA: TGTGCCAGCGAGGGGGCGGGAGGGCCTAACAATGAGCAGTTCTTC.

As to this clone: One junction end disagrees with the germline gene, perhaps due to a read error. The chain uses TRBV6-5 and TRBJ2-3, with TRBD2 matching over 9 bases. The CDR3 is made up of 14 amino acids. From germline, CDR1 is MNHEY and CDR2 SVGAGI. The CDR3 DNA is TGTGCCAGCAAATCGGGGACTAGCAGAGATACGCAGTATTTT. Its protein is CASKSGTSRDTQYF.